The T cell receptor beta chain described here comes from a study of human T cells and chemical hapten exposure. Study-wide results and limits: Large CDR3 similarity clusters arose significantly more often from expanded TCRs than from controls.

With V trimmed by 3 bases and J by 8 bases, 7 bases remained unmatched. CDR3 size: 15 residues. Germline V gives CDR1 DFQATT, CDR2 SNEGSKA (reference sequence). TCRdb processed the RACE reads anew with MiXCR; each CDR3 protein has one entry. The table lists roughly 380,000 distinct CDR3 sequences, roughly 5% of them singletons. The time point denotes: pre-sensitization, week 0. Treatment given: therapeutic diphenylcyclopropenone sensitization with weekly scalp DPC. Regarding this clonotype: As yet, its antigen is unknown.

The receptor was isolated from a woman aged 50 to 60 with alopecia areata. Some clones in this sample may be carry-over from other donors' samples. Sequencing was performed on whole blood, taken in connection with sensitization to the hapten diphenylcyclopropenone (DPC). The chain recombines TRBV20-1 with TRBJ2-1; TRBD2 aligns across 13 bases. The CDR3: CSASGTSGGGHEQFF. CDR3 nucleotide sequence: TGCAGTGCTAGCGGAACTAGCGGGGGGGGCCATGAGCAGTTCTTC.